Shown below are 6 T cell receptor beta chains from a single sample sequenced in a study of blood T cell repertoires in COVID-19. Repertoires were generated with immunoSEQ multiplex PCR, while TCRdb's copy carries only in-frame clones and drops some. The sample lists just over 150,000 clones; about 88% were seen once. Sequencing used peripheral blood. The receptor source for this set is a woman aged 70 to 79 with acute or convalescent COVID-19.

The chain employs TRBV13 and TRBJ2-1; 8 bases match TRBD2. This CDR3 is 15 amino acids long. The germline V gene encodes CDR1 PRHDT and CDR2 FYEKMQ (reference sequence). Unmatched junction bases numbered 7, after V lost 2 bases and J lost 7 bases. The CDR3 nucleotides read TGTGCCAGCAGCTTATCCAGCGGGGGAGGGAATGAGCAGTTCTTC. Translated, it gives CASSLSSGGGNEQFF.

The J gene is TRBJ2-1, the V gene TRBV11-2, with 8 bases that match TRBD1. The CDR3 totals 13 residues. V lost 5 bases and J lost 9; bases outside the gene matches: 6. Germline assignment: CDR1 SGHAT and CDR2 FQNNGV. This CDR3 is CASSPGGRGEQFF. The CDR3 DNA sequence: TGTGCCAGCAGCCCAGGGGGCAGGGGTGAGCAGTTCTTC.

This chain connects TRBV19 to TRBJ1-2, with TRBD1 identical over 10 bases. Germline CDR1 reads LNHDA; CDR2 reads SQIVND (reference sequence). The CDR3 loop spans 14 amino acids. V shed 6 bases, J shed 2 bases, and the junction held 3 bases outside the gene matches. The CDR3 loop reads CASRPGQGNYGYTF. CDR3 nucleotide sequence: TGTGCCAGTAGACCGGGACAGGGGAACTATGGCTACACCTTC.

V is TRBV6-5 and J is TRBJ1-4; possibly TRBD1 for D (5 bases). The germline V gene encodes CDR1 MNHEY and CDR2 SVGAGI. This CDR3 is 16 amino acids long. Trimming left V 0 bases short and J 1 base short, with 9 bases between. The CDR3 here is CASSYSMGRTNEKLFF. The CDR3 nucleotides read TGTGCCAGCAGTTACTCGATGGGGCGAACTAATGAAAAACTGTTTTTT.

The chain combines TRBV19 with TRBJ2-1, with TRBD2 identical over 14 bases. Germline V gene data show CDR1 as LNHDA and CDR2 as SQIVND (reference sequence). The J segment lost 6 bases and the V segment lost 3 bases, leaving 1 base of the junction unmatched. This CDR3 has 15 amino acids. The DNA of the CDR3 is TGTGCCAGTAGTATCGGGACTAGCGGGGGCAATGAGCAGTTCTTC. Translated: CASSIGTSGGNEQFF.

The chain joins TRBV7-3 to TRBJ2-3; TRBD2 aligns across 11 bases. The V segment lost 0 bases and the J segment 4 bases; nucleotides outside the gene matches: 12. Per the germline V gene, CDR1 is SGHTA and CDR2 is FQGTGA. The CDR3 extends over 19 amino acids. Written as DNA, the CDR3 is TGTGCCAGCAGCTTAACGGGGCCCCGGGTACTAGCGGGGGCAGATACGCAGTATTTT. Protein sequence: CASSLTGPRVLAGADTQYF. Full variable domain (outside the CDR3, taken from reference TRBV7-3 and TRBJ2-3): GAGVSQTPSNKVTEKGKYVELRCDPISGHTALYWYRQSLGQGPEFLIYFQGTGAADDSGLPNDRFFAVRPEGSVSTLKIQRTERGDSAVYLCASSLTGPRVLAGADTQYFGPGTRLTVL.